Each of the 21 T cell receptor beta chains below was sequenced from the same sample in a study of blood T cell repertoires in COVID-19. Only in-frame clones appear in the TCRdb table, and some are missing; sequencing was by immunoSEQ multiplex PCR. This sample has 200,000 to 250,000 clones, with less than 85% found just once. The sequenced material came from PBMCs or T cells enriched from blood (not recorded which). The receptors here all came from a man aged 55 to 70 who had recovered from COVID-19.

The chain couples TRBV2 to TRBJ1-1; D ambiguous. The CDR3 length is 14 residues. V lost 7 bases to trimming and J lost 1 base, with 13 bases between them. The germline V gene encodes CDR1 SNHLY and CDR2 FYNNEI. CDR3 amino acids: CASISEGRNTEAFF. The CDR3 coding sequence is TGTGCCAGCATTTCCGAGGGTCGGAACACTGAAGCTTTCTTT.

The chain combines TRBV5-1 with TRBJ2-1, with 10 bases lining up with TRBD1. CDR1 is SGHRS and CDR2 is YFSETQ in the germline V gene. Trimming cost V 0 bases and J 10 bases; bases outside gene matches: 4. The CDR3 spans 14 residues. CDR3 amino acids: CASSLEGQGYEQFF. Written as DNA, the CDR3 is TGCGCCAGCAGCTTGGAGGGACAGGGGTACGAGCAGTTCTTC.

The chain joins TRBV7-2 to TRBJ2-3; the match to TRBD1 covers 7 bases. The CDR3 sequence is 15 residues long. Per the germline V gene, CDR1 is SGHTA and CDR2 is FQGNSA. Trimming at V came to 3 bases and at J to 0 bases, leaving 3 bases not matched to a gene. The CDR3 bases are TGTGCCAGCAGCTTGGACAGGAGAAGCACAGATACGCAGTATTTT. Its translation: CASSLDRRSTDTQYF.

This clone has a handful of counts. CDR3 coding DNA: TGCGCCAGCACCCCTTGGGGGACAGGGTTAGAAGAGACCCAGTACTTC. This codes for CASTPWGTGLEETQYF. The chain links TRBV5-1 to TRBJ2-5, with 9 bases lining up with TRBD1. J lost 3 bases, V lost 6 bases, and 12 bases had no gene match. The CDR3 contains 16 residues. Germline lookup yields CDR1 SGHRS and CDR2 YFSETQ.

In nucleotides, the CDR3 is TGTGCCATCAGTGAAGAGGGGGGGGGCACAGATACGCAGTATTTT. Amino acids: CAISEEGGGTDTQYF. The V call is TRBV10-3, the J call TRBJ2-3, with D tentatively TRBD2 (7 bases). The V end lost 3 bases, the J end lost 1 base, and 11 bases lay between the germline ends. Germline CDR1 ENHRY, CDR2 SYGVKD. The CDR3 is made up of 15 amino acids.

The V call is TRBV7-2, the J call TRBJ2-3; D may be TRBD1 (5 bases). The CDR3 runs to 13 residues. V lost 3 bases and J lost 8, with 12 bases in between. CDR1 SGHTA and CDR2 FQGNSA come from the germline V gene. The CDR3 loop is CASSFRGHPTQYF. The CDR3 nucleotides read TGTGCCAGCAGCTTTCGCGGACACCCTACGCAGTATTTT.

This chain connects TRBV9 to TRBJ1-3; 7 bases line up with TRBD1. The CDR3 length is 17 residues. The V gene's germline CDR1 is SGDLS and CDR2 YYNGEE. With V trimmed by 4 bases and J by 0 bases, 10 bases remained unmatched. CDR3 amino acids: CASSPGPGQHSGNTIYF. Here the CDR3 DNA reads TGTGCCAGCAGCCCCGGTCCGGGACAGCACTCTGGAAACACCATATATTTT.

The gene calls are TRBV7-3 and TRBJ2-1; D gene uncertain. The germline V gene has CDR1 SGHTA and CDR2 FQGTGA. CDR3 length: 16 amino acids. The germline V and J ends were trimmed by 5 bases and 4 bases, with 18 bases remaining between them. The CDR3 DNA reads as TGTGCCAGCAGCGAACTGGGCCCGCCCAGATACAATGAGCAGTTCTTC. This encodes CASSELGPPRYNEQFF.

The chain uses TRBV11-3 and TRBJ2-2; D is perhaps TRBD1 (6 bases). Between the trimmed V and J ends, which lost 6 bases and 5 bases, there was a span of 22 bases. The CDR3 sequence is 17 residues long. Germline loops: CDR1 SGHNT, CDR2 YENEEA. For the CDR3, the DNA is TGTGCCAGCAGTCTTAGGACGGGCAGGGGAGCAACCGGGGAGCTGTTTTTT. Translated: CASSLRTGRGATGELFF. Variable domain in full (rest from reference TRBV11-3 and TRBJ2-2): EAGVVQSPRYKIIEKKQPVAFWCNPISGHNTLYWYLQNLGQGPELLIRYENEEAVDDSQLPKDRFSAERLKGVDSTLKIQPAELGDSAVYLCASSLRTGRGATGELFFGEGSRLTVL.

This clone has at least ten counts. This chain joins TRBV7-9 and TRBJ2-5, with D possibly being TRBD2 (6 bases). Germline CDR1 and CDR2: SEHNR and FQNEAQ (reference sequence). V was cut by 4 bases and J by 2 bases, with 14 bases left in between. CDR3 length: 15 residues. DNA of the CDR3: TGTGCCAGCAGCTCCGCCCTCGGGGGACAAGAGACCCAGTACTTC. Translation: CASSSALGGQETQYF.

A remark on this clone: At one of its ends the junction is not consistent with the germline gene, which may arise from a read error. The genes are TRBV27 and TRBJ2-3, with TRBD1 as a possible D gene (5 bases). Germline V gene data show CDR1 as MNHEY and CDR2 as SMNVEV (reference sequence). The CDR3 has 14 residues. In DNA form, the CDR3 reads TGTGCGAGCAAGGGGTTTAGTGGAACAGATACGCAGTATTTT. This codes for CASKGFSGTDTQYF.

This chain connects TRBV19 to TRBJ1-2; 9 bases are shared with TRBD1. This CDR3 contains 13 residues. Unmatched junction bases numbered 6, after V lost 6 bases and J lost 7 bases. Germline CDR1 reads LNHDA; CDR2 reads SQIVND (reference sequence). CDR3 nucleotide sequence: TGTGCCAGTAGCCGGACAGGGGAGGGTGGCTACACCTTC. Protein product: CASSRTGEGGYTF.

V usage is TRBV7-8 and J usage is TRBJ2-5; weak D call: TRBD1 (6 bases). Trimming shortened V by 2 bases and J by 4 bases, and 14 bases separated the two germline ends. The germline V gene has CDR1 SGHVS and CDR2 FQNEAQ. This CDR3 is built from 15 residues. In nucleotides, the CDR3 is TGTGCCAGCAGCTTAAACAGGGTCCCAGGAGAGACCCAGTACTTC. This gives the protein CASSLNRVPGETQYF.

The chain carries TRBV18 and TRBJ2-5, with D perhaps matching TRBD1 (5 bases). CDR3 size: 15 residues. Trimming pared 4 bases from V and 3 bases from J, leaving 15 bases between. Per germline, CDR1 KGHSH and CDR2 LQKENI. DNA for the CDR3: TGTGCCAGCTCACTTACAGGCCTGGTCGAAGAGACCCAGTACTTC. Encoded protein: CASSLTGLVEETQYF.

About this clone: Other DNA sequences from this sample encode an identical CDR3 as well. This rearrangement joins TRBV25-1 to TRBJ2-3; tentatively, D is TRBD2 (6 bases). Trimming stripped 4 bases from V and 0 bases from J, with 8 bases between. The CDR3 sequence is 14 residues long. The germline CDR1 and CDR2 sequences are MGHDK and SYGVNS. The CDR3 DNA follows: TGTGCCAGCAGTGGCGGGACTAGCACAGATACGCAGTATTTT. Encoded protein: CASSGGTSTDTQYF.

The chain carries TRBV11-3 and TRBJ2-3; perhaps TRBD2 as D (5 bases). This CDR3 contains 16 residues. CDR1 is SGHNT and CDR2 is YENEEA in the germline V gene. V was cut by 7 bases and J by 3 bases, with 20 bases left in between. The CDR3: CASTPAQLGRTDTQYF. The CDR3 DNA follows: TGTGCCAGCACCCCCGCCCAACTAGGGCGGACAGATACGCAGTATTTT.

The chain uses TRBV11-3 and TRBJ2-5; no clear D gene. Trimming left V 3 bases short and J 5 bases short, with 10 bases between. Germline V gives CDR1 SGHNT, CDR2 YENEEA. The CDR3 is 13 amino acids. CDR3 sequence: CASSFVLRETQYF. The CDR3 DNA is TGTGCCAGCAGCTTCGTTCTCCGGGAGACCCAGTACTTC.

This chain uses TRBV4-3 with TRBJ2-7; 7 nucleotides align to TRBD1. The CDR3 consists of 15 residues. CDR1 and CDR2 from the germline V gene are LGHNA and YSLEER. Unmatched junction bases numbered 5, after V lost 0 bases and J lost 3 bases. The CDR3 DNA reads as TGCGCCAGCAGCCAAGATAGACAGGGTATCTACGAGCAGTACTTC. It codes for CASSQDRQGIYEQYF.

The chain links TRBV4-1 to TRBJ2-7; 11 bases are shared with TRBD2. The CDR3 is 17 residues long. Germline trimming cut 0 bases from V and 7 bases from J; bases unmatched to any gene: 11. CDR1 MGHRA and CDR2 YSYEKL come from the germline V gene. In DNA form, the CDR3 reads TGCGCCAGCAGCCAAGATGAACTAGCGGGGGCGCCGGAAGAGCAGTACTTC. Its translation: CASSQDELAGAPEEQYF.

V is TRBV7-2 and J is TRBJ2-3; TRBD1 is a possible D gene (5 bases). The CDR3 length is 13 residues. Germline CDR1 SGHTA, CDR2 FQGNSA. V gave up 3 bases and J gave up 4 bases, with 8 bases separating them. This CDR3 reads CASSFDRADTQYF. The CDR3 nucleotides are TGTGCCAGCAGCTTCGACAGAGCAGATACGCAGTATTTT.

This clone was picked up a small number of times. The chain joins TRBV11-3 to TRBJ2-5; 10 positions match TRBD1. Unmatched junction bases numbered 4, after V lost 5 bases and J lost 1 base. CDR1 is SGHNT, CDR2 YENEEA, per germline. This CDR3 has 15 amino acids. The CDR3 reads CASSPRDRGQETQYF. The CDR3 DNA is TGTGCCAGCAGCCCCCGGGACAGGGGCCAAGAGACCCAGTACTTC.